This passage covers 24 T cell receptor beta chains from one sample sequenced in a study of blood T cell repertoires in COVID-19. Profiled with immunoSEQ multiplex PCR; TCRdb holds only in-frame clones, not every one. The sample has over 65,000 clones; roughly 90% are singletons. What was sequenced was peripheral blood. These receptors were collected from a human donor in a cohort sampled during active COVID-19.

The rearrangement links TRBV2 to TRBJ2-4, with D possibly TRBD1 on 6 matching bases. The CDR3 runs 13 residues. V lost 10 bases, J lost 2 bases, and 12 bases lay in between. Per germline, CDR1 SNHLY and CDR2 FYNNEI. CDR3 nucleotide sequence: TGTGCCAAACAGGGATCTTCCAAAAACATTCAGTACTTC. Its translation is CAKQGSSKNIQYF.

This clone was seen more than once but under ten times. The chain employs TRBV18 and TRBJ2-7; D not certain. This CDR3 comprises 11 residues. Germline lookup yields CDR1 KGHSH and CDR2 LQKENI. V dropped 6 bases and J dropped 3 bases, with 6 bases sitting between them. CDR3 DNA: TGTGCCAGCTCGCTAGACTACGAGCAGTACTTC. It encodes CASSLDYEQYF. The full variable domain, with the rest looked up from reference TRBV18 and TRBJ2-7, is NAGVMQNPRHLVRRRGQEARLRCSPMKGHSHVYWYRQLPEEGLKFMVYLQKENIIDESGMPKERFSAEFPKEGPSILRIQQVVRGDSAAYFCASSLDYEQYFGPGTRLTVT.

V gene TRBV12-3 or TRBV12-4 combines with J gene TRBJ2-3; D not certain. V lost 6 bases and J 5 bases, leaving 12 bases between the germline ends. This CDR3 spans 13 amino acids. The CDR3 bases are TGTGCCAGCAGCCCCGACTTAGGAGATACGCAGTATTTT. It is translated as CASSPDLGDTQYF.

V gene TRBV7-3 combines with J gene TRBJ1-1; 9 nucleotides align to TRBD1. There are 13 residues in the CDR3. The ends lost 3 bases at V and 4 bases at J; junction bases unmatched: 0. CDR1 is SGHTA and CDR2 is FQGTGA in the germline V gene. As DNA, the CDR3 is TGTGCCAGCAGCTTGACAGGGGGCACTGAAGCTTTCTTT. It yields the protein CASSLTGGTEAFF.

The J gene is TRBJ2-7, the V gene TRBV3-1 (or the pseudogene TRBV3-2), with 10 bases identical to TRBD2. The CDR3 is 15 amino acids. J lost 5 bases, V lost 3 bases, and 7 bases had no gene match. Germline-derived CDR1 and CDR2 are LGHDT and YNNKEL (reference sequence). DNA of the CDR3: TGTGCCAGCAGCCAGGATAGCGGGAGGTGGAACGAGCAGTACTTC. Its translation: CASSQDSGRWNEQYF.

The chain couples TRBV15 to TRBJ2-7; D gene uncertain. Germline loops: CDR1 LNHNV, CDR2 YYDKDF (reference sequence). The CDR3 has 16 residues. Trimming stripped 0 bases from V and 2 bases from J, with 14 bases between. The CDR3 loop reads CATSRDYGLPPYEQYF. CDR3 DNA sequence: TGTGCCACCAGCAGAGATTACGGTCTTCCCCCCTACGAGCAGTACTTC.

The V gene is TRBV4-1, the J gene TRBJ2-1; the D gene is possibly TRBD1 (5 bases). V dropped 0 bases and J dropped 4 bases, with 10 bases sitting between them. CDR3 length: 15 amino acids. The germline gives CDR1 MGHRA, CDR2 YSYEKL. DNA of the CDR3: TGCGCCAGCAGCCAAGACAGGGAAACTTACAATGAGCAGTTCTTC. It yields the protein CASSQDRETYNEQFF.

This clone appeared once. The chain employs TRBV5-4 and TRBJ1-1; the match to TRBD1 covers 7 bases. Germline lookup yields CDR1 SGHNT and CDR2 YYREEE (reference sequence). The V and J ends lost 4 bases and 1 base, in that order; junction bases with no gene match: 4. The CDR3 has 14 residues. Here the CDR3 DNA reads TGTGCCAGCAGCACCGGGACAGAGAACACTGAAGCTTTCTTT. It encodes CASSTGTENTEAFF.

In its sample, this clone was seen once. This CDR3 reads CASSVGTSGRNTGELFF. For the CDR3, the DNA is TGTGCCAGCAGCGTAGGGACTAGCGGGAGAAACACCGGGGAGCTGTTTTTT. The V gene is TRBV9, the J gene TRBJ2-2, with 13 bases that match TRBD2. Germline CDR1 and CDR2: SGDLS and YYNGEE. This CDR3 region has 17 residues. V was pared by 0 bases and J by 2 bases, with 1 base of the junction left unmatched.

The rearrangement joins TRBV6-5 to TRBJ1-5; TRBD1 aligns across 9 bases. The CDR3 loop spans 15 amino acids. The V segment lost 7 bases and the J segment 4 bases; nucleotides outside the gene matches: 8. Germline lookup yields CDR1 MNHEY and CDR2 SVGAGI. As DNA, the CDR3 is TGTGCCAGCAAGAGGGACAGGGAGGATAATCAGCCCCAGCATTTT. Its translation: CASKRDREDNQPQHF.

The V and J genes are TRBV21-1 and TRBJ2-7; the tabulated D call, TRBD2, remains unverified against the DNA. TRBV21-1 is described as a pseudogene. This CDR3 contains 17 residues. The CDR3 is CASSHPTSGRGHDEQYF. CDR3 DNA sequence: TGTGCCAGCAGCCACCCGACTAGCGGGAGAGGTCACGACGAGCAGTACTTC.

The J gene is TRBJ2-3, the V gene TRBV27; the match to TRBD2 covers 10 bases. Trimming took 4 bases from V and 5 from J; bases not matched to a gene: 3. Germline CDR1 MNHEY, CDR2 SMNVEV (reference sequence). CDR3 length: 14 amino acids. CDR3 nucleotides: TGTGCCAGCAGTTCCTGGACTAGCGGAGATACGCAGTATTTT. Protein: CASSSWTSGDTQYF.

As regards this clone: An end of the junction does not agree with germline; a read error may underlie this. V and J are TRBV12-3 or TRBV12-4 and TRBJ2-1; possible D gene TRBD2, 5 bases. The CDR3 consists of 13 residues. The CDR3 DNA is TGTGCCAGCAGTCTGGACTCCTCCAATGAGCAGTTCTTC. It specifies CASSLDSSNEQFF.

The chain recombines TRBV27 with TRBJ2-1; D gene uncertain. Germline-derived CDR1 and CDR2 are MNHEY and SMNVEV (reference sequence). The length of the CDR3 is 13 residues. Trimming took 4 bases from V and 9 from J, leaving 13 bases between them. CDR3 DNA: TGTGCCAGCAGTTACCCCTCATCGGGTGAGCAGTTCTTC. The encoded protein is CASSYPSSGEQFF.

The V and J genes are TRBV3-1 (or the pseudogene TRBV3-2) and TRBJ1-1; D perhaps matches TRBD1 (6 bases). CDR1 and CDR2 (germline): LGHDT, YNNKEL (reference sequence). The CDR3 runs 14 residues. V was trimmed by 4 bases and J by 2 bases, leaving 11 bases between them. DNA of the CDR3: TGTGCCAGCAGCCGGGGACAACTCAACACTGAAGCTTTCTTT. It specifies CASSRGQLNTEAFF.

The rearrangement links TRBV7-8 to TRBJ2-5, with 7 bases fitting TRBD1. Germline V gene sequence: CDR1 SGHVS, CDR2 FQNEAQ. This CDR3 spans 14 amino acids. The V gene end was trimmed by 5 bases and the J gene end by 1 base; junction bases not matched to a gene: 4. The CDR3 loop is CASSPGQVQETQYF. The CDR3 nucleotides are TGTGCCAGCAGCCCCGGACAGGTCCAAGAGACCCAGTACTTC.

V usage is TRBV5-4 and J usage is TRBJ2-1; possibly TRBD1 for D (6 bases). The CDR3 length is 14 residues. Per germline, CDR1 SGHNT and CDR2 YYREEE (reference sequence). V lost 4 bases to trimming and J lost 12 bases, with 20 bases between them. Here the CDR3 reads CASSPGQLPSGQFF. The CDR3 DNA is TGTGCCAGCAGCCCAGGACAGTTACCCTCAGGGCAGTTCTTC.

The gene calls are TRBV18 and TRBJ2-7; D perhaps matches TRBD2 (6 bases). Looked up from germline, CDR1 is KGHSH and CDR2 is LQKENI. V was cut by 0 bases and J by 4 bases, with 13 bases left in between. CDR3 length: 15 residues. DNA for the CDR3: TGTGCCAGCTCACCACCGGGGGGTTTGAGGTACGAGCAGTACTTC. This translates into CASSPPGGLRYEQYF.

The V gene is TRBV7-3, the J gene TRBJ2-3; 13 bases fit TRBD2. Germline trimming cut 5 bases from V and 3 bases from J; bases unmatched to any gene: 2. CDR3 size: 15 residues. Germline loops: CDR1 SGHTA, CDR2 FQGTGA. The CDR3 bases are TGTGCCAGCAGCGGGGGACTAGCGGGAACAGATACGCAGTATTTT. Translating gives CASSGGLAGTDTQYF.

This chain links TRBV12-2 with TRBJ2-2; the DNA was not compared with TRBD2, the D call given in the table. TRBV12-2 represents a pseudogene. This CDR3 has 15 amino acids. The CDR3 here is CASRLAPEGPGELFF. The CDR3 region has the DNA TGTGCAAGTCGCTTAGCGCCGGAGGGACCCGGGGAGCTGTTTTTT.

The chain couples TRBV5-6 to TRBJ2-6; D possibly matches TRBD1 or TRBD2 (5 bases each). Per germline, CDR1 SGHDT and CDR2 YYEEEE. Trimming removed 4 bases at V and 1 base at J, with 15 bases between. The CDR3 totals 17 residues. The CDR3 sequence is CASSVDTRGSGANVLTF. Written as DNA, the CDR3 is TGTGCCAGCAGCGTGGACACCCGGGGATCTGGGGCCAACGTCCTGACTTTC.

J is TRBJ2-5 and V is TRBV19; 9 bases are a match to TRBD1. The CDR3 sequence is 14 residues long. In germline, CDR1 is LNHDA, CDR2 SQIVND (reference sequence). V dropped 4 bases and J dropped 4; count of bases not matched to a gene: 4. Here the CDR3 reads CASSRDRERETQYF. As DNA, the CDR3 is TGTGCCAGTAGTAGGGACAGGGAGCGAGAGACCCAGTACTTC.

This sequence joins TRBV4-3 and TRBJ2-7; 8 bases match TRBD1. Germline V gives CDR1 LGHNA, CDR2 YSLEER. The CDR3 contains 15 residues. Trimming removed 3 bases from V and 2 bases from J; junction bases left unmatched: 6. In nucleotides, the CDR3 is TGCGCCAGCAGCCAGCGGACAGGGCCCACCTACGAGCAGTACTTC. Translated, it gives CASSQRTGPTYEQYF.

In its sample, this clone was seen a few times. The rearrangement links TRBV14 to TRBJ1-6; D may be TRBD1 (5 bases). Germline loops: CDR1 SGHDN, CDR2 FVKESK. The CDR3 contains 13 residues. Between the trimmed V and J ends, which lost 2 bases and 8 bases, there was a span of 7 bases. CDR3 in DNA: TGTGCCAGCAGCCAAACAGGCCATTCACCCCTCCACTTT. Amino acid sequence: CASSQTGHSPLHF.